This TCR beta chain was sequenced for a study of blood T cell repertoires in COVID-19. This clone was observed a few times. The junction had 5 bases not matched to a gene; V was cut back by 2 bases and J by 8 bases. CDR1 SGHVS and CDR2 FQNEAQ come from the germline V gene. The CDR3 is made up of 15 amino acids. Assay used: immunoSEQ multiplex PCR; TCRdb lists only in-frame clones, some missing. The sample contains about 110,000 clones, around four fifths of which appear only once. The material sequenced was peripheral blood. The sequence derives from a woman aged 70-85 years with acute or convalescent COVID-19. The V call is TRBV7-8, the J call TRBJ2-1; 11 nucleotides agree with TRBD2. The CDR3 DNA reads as TGTGCCAGCAGCTTATTCACTAGCGGGAGTGATGAGCAGTTCTTC. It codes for CASSLFTSGSDEQFF.